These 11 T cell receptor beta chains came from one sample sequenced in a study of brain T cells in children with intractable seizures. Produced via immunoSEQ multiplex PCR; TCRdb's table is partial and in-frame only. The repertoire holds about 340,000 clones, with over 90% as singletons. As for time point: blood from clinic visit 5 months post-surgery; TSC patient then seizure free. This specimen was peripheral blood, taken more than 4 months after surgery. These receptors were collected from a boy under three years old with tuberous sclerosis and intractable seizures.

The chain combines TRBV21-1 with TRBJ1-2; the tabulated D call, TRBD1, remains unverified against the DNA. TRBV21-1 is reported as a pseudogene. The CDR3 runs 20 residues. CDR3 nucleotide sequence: TGTGCCAGCAGCAATCTTATACCAGGGACAGGGACGGGCGTAAACTATGGCTACACCTTC. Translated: CASSNLIPGTGTGVNYGYTF.

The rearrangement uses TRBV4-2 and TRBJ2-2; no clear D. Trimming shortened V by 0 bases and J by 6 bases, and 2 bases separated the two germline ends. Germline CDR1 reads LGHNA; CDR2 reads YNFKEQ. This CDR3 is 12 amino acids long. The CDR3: CASSQDPGELFF. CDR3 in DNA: TGTGCCAGCAGCCAAGATCCCGGGGAGCTGTTTTTT.

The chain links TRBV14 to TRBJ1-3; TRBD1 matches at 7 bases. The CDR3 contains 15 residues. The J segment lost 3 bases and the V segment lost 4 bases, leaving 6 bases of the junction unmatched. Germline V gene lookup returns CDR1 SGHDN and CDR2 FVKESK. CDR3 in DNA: TGTGCCAGCAGCCGATTAGGGACAGTTGGAAACACCATATATTTT. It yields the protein CASSRLGTVGNTIYF.

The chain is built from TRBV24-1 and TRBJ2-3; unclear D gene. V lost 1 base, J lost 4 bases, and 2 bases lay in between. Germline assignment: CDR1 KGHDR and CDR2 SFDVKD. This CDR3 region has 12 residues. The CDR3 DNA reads TGTGCCACCAGTGATTTTTCAGATACGCAGTATTTT. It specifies CATSDFSDTQYF.

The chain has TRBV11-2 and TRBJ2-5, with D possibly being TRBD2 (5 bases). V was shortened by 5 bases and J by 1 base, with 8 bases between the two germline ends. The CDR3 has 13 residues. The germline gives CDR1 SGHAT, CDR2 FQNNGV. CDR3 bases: TGTGCCAGCAGCCGGGGTCGCCAAGAGACCCAGTACTTC. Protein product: CASSRGRQETQYF.

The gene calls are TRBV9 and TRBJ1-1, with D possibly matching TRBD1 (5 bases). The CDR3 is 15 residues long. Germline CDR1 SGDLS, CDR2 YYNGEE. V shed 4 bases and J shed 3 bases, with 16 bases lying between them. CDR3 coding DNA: TGTGCCAGCAGCCCCCGTCGAGCGGGGGACACTGAAGCTTTCTTT. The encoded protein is CASSPRRAGDTEAFF. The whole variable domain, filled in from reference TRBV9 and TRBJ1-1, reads DSGVTQTPKHLITATGQRVTLRCSPRSGDLSVYWYQQSLDQGLQFLIQYYNGEERAKGNILERFSAQQFPDLHSELNLSSLELGDSALYFCASSPRRAGDTEAFFGQGTRLTVV.

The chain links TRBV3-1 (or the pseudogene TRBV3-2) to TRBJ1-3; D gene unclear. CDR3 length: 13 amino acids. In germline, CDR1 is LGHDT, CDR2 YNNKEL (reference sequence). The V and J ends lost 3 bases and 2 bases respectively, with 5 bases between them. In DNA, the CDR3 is TGTGCCAGCAGCCACGGGGCTGGAAACACCATATATTTT. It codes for CASSHGAGNTIYF.

CDR3 bases: TGCGCCAGCAGCCAAGGCCAGGGGGAGCTAAACACTGAAGCTTTCTTT. Translated, it gives CASSQGQGELNTEAFF. The V gene is TRBV4-1, the J gene TRBJ1-1; 7 nucleotides match TRBD1. Germline V gene lookup returns CDR1 MGHRA and CDR2 YSYEKL. V shed 1 base, J shed 2 bases, and the junction held 7 bases outside the gene matches. The CDR3 has 16 residues.

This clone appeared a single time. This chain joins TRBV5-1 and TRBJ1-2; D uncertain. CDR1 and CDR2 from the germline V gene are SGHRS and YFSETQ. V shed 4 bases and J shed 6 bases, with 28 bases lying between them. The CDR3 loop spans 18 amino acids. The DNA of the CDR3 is TGCGCCAGCAGCGGCGAAGATCGTTTGGGGTTAGGATTCCATGGCTACACCTTC. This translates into CASSGEDRLGLGFHGYTF. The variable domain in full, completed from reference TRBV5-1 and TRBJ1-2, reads KAGVTQTPRYLIKTRGQQVTLSCSPISGHRSVSWYQQTPGQGLQFLFEYFSETQRNKGNFPGRFSGRQFSNSRSEMNVSTLELGDSALYLCASSGEDRLGLGFHGYTFGSGTRLTVV.

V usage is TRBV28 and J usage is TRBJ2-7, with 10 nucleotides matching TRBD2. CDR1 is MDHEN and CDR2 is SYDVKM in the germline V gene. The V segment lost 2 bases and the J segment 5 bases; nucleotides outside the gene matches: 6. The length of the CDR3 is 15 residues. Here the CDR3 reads CASSLQREGRNEQYF. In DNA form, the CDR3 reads TGTGCCAGCAGTTTACAGCGGGAGGGCCGGAACGAGCAGTACTTC.

CDR3 residues: CSVDMGGPGLFF. The CDR3 DNA reads TGCAGCGTTGATATGGGGGGGCCCGGTCTGTTCTTC. J is TRBJ2-1 and V is TRBV29-1; tentatively, D is TRBD2 (7 bases). The CDR3 contains 12 residues. Between the trimmed V and J ends, which lost 3 bases and 15 bases, there was a span of 18 bases. Germline CDR1 reads SQVTM; CDR2 reads ANQGSEA.